The rows below give T cell receptor beta chains drawn from one sample of a study of blood T cell repertoires in COVID-19. Some clones are missing from TCRdb's copy, which holds only in-frame ones; the method was immunoSEQ multiplex PCR. The sample lists more than 200,000 clones; 88% were seen once. The sequenced material came from peripheral blood. All receptors derive from a man in his 70s with acute or convalescent COVID-19. The conserved cysteine and the conserved F or W are not part of the CDR3 here. Fields, in order: clone size, V gene, J gene, CDR3 protein. Clone sizes are given selectively: once, few, many, or a class where the clone is expanded.

.	TRBV19	TRBJ1-6	ASSTYRGIQSSSYNSPLH
.	TRBV7-2	TRBJ2-1	ASSPMTGYEQF
.	TRBV18	TRBJ1-1	ASSWTGDTEAF
.	TRBV7-9	TRBJ1-4	ASSTGQRNEKLF
.	TRBV7-7	TRBJ2-1	ASSQGAGGLNEQF
.	TRBV9	TRBJ1-1	ASSVGGQGDTEAF
.	TRBV18	TRBJ2-7	ASSQTSGSYEQY
once	TRBV10-3	TRBJ1-1	AISRQGNTEAF
.	TRBV6-6	TRBJ1-1	ASDGEAPNTEAF
.	TRBV12-3/TRBV12-4	TRBJ1-5	ASGTGGNQPQH
.	TRBV29-1	TRBJ1-5	SVEVHRTGNQPQH
.	TRBV6-5	TRBJ2-7	ASSYSITARSQQY
.	TRBV5-4	TRBJ1-5	ASSPYSGISNQPQH
.	TRBV5-4	TRBJ2-4	ASSVEGAKNIQY
.	TRBV19	TRBJ1-1	ASKFYSRNTEAF